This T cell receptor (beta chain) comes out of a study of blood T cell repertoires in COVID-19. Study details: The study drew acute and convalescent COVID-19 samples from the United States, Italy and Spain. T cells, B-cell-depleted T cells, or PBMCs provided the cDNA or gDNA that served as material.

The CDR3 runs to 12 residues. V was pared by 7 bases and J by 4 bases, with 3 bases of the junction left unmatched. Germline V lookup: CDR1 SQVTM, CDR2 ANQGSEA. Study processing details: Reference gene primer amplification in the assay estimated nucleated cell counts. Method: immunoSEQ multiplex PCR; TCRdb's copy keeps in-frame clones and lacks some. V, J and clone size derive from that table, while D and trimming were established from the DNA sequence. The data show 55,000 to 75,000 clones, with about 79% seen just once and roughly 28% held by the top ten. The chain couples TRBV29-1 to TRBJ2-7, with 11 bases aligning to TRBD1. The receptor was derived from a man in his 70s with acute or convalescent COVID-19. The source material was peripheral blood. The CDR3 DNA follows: TGCAGCGCCGGGACAGGGGGGTACGAGCAGTACTTC. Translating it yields CSAGTGGYEQYF.